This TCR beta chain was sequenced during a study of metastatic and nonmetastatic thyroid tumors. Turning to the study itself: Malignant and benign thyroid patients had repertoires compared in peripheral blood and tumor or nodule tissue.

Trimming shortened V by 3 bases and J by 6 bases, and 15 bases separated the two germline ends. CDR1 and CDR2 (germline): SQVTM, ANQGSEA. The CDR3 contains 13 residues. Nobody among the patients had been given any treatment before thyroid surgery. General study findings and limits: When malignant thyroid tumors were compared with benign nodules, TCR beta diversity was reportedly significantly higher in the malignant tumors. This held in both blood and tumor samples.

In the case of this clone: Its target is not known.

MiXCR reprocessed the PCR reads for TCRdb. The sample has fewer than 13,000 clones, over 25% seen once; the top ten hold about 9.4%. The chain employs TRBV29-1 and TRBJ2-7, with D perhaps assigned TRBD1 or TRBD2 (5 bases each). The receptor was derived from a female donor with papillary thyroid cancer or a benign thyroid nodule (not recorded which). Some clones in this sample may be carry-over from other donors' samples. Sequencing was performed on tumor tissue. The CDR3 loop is CSVDGDPGPEQYF. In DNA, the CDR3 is TGCAGCGTTGACGGGGACCCGGGACCCGAGCAGTACTTC.